The 10 T cell receptor beta chains reported below all come from one sample, sequenced in a study of cytomegalovirus exposure and HLA in healthy donors. TCRdb's table, derived via immunoSEQ multiplex PCR, lists solely in-frame clones and lacks some. Of 200,000 or so clones in the sample, approximately 90% were seen once. Specimen: PBMCs. These receptors came from a woman under 30 in good health and CMV-seronegative.

V gene TRBV4-1 combines with J gene TRBJ2-7; the match to TRBD2 covers 7 bases. The CDR3 covers 13 residues. Losses at the gene ends were 1 base for V and 9 bases for J; bases not matched to a gene: 6. Germline V gene data show CDR1 as MGHRA and CDR2 as YSYEKL. The CDR3 DNA sequence: TGCGCCAGCAGCCAAGTGTCGAGCGGGACGCAGTACTTC. Translated, it gives CASSQVSSGTQYF.

V is TRBV12-5 and J is TRBJ2-7; D call uncertain. Germline loops: CDR1 LGHNT, CDR2 FRNRAP. The CDR3 spans 12 residues. Trimming pared 6 bases from V and 0 bases from J, leaving 6 bases between. This CDR3 reads CASGYSSYEQYF. CDR3 bases: TGTGCTAGTGGCTACAGCTCCTACGAGCAGTACTTC.

The chain is built from TRBV6-4 and TRBJ2-5; TRBD1 is a possible D gene (7 bases). Trimming cost V 6 bases and J 4 bases, with 18 bases left between them. Germline-derived CDR1 and CDR2 are MRHNA and SNTAGT. The CDR3 runs to 15 residues. CDR3 nucleotide sequence: TGTGCCAGCAGCGAAGGGCCAGGGGGGCGAGAGACCCAGTACTTC. It codes for CASSEGPGGRETQYF.

The chain combines TRBV6-5 with TRBJ1-1; the D is unclear. CDR3 length: 14 amino acids. V lost 2 bases, J lost 2 bases, and 9 bases lay in between. Germline CDR1 is MNHEY and CDR2 is SVGAGI. The CDR3 region is CASSYGRVNTEAFF. The CDR3 DNA reads as TGTGCCAGCAGTTACGGGCGGGTTAACACTGAAGCTTTCTTT.

The chain combines TRBV27 with TRBJ2-2, with TRBD1 matching over 7 bases. The CDR3 runs to 13 residues. Germline V lookup: CDR1 MNHEY, CDR2 SMNVEV (reference sequence). The trim removed 6 bases at V and 7 bases at J, leaving 5 bases unmatched. The CDR3 is CASSWTGGGELFF. CDR3 nucleotide sequence: TGTGCCAGCAGCTGGACAGGCGGCGGGGAGCTGTTTTTT.

The chain has TRBV6-1 and TRBJ2-7; TRBD1 agrees at 7 bases. Unmatched junction bases numbered 9, after V lost 11 bases and J lost 5 bases. The CDR3 is 12 residues long. The germline V gene has CDR1 MNHNS and CDR2 SASEGT. CDR3 DNA sequence: TGTGCCCAGGACGCAGGGACAGACGAGCAGTACTTC. Translation gives CAQDAGTDEQYF.

This rearrangement joins TRBV7-3 to TRBJ1-2, with D possibly matching TRBD1 (5 bases). Per the germline V gene, CDR1 is SGHTA and CDR2 is FQGTGA. The CDR3 runs to 16 residues. The V gene lost 8 bases and the J gene lost 4 bases, with 23 bases spanning the gap. CDR3 in amino acids: CASYNPGPAGGYGYTF. CDR3 DNA sequence: TGTGCCAGCTACAATCCGGGCCCCGCGGGGGGCTATGGCTACACCTTC.

The count of this clone is one. The chain uses TRBV18 and TRBJ2-7; possibly TRBD1 for D (5 bases). CDR1 is KGHSH and CDR2 is LQKENI in the germline V gene. V lost 0 bases to trimming and J lost 2 bases, with 8 bases between them. This CDR3 comprises 14 residues. DNA of the CDR3: TGTGCCAGCTCACCACCGTGGACAACCTACGAGCAGTACTTC. This translates into CASSPPWTTYEQYF.

The rearrangement uses TRBV5-4 and TRBJ2-1; 9 bases match TRBD1. Germline V lookup: CDR1 SGHNT, CDR2 YYREEE (reference sequence). With 5 bases clipped from V and 4 bases from J, the junction kept 10 bases outside the gene matches. This CDR3 region has 16 residues. The CDR3 loop reads CASRPDRGIGYNEQFF. For the CDR3, the DNA is TGTGCCAGCAGGCCGGACAGGGGAATAGGTTACAATGAGCAGTTCTTC.

This chain links TRBV4-1 with TRBJ2-1; D perhaps matches TRBD2 (5 bases). The CDR3 extends over 16 amino acids. With 0 bases removed from V and 2 bases from J, the gap between germline ends came to 11 bases. Germline V gives CDR1 MGHRA, CDR2 YSYEKL. The CDR3 reads CASSQDDSAAYNEQFF. The CDR3 DNA reads TGCGCCAGCAGCCAAGATGATAGCGCCGCCTACAATGAGCAGTTCTTC.